This TCR beta chain was found in a study of human T cells and chemical hapten exposure (dated by TCRdb to about 2021). Turning to the overall study: For sensitization, 2% DPC in acetone was applied to a roughly 2 cm by roughly 2 cm area of upper inner arm skin. Patients additionally received weekly therapeutic DPC doses to the scalp throughout the roughly 25-week study period. Patch tests used Finn chambers with 0.01% DPC on the upper back, scored after 6 days by International Contact Dermatitis Research Group standards. The mostly female patient cohort included alopecia areata with under or over 50% scalp involvement, alopecia totalis and alopecia universalis. Libraries were combined into a pool for sequencing, and differences in TCR yield between samples came mainly from small differences in library volumes within the pool. Peripheral blood TCR repertoire changes were tracked in vivo in alopecia patients during primary and secondary sensitization to the hapten diphenylcyclopropenone (DPC). Blood samples were taken from patients before sensitization (week 0) and then at 2, 6 and about 24 weeks after DPC sensitization. Twenty-nine alopecia patients provided blood for TCR sequencing at one to four time points (pre-sensitization, 2, 6 and 24 weeks). What the authors observed across the whole study: Compared with pre-sensitization or healthy control sets, expanded TCRs formed significantly more large CDR3 similarity clusters, which is consistent with antigen-driven responses. After repeated subsampling, the strength of the expansion versus patch-test correlation and the threshold at which it became significant changed. Patch test score correlated positively with the number of PT1 expanded TCRs, reaching significance at thresholds 8, 16 and 32 but not at 4. All patients had alopecia, a presumed autoimmune disease, so their immune response might differ from that of healthy individuals. DPC sensitization did not change how many TCRs were above 1 in 1000 frequency, and no evidence was found of alterations in global repertoire structure.

The library was produced with RACE. These reads were obtained on a NextSeq 500. During library preparation, unique molecular identifiers were attached to individual cDNA molecules so that TCRs could be counted quantitatively and reproducibly. For every blood RNA sample, sequencing covered both the TCR alpha and TCR beta chains. The study's own analysis went as follows. A median of about 87,000 TCRs per sample was observed, with a range of roughly 20,000 to 750,000. V, J and CDR3 annotation of the TCR reads was carried out using the Decombinator software suite. To make PS versus PT1 abundance plots, every sample was subsampled to the same number of TCRs (28,000). TCRs were defined as expanded if absent before sensitization and observed at least eight times at the 2-week time point. TCRdb reworked the public reads: Q25 trimming with fastp, MiXCR clone assembly, productive beta chains retained. Each entry is one CDR3 protein sequence, shown with its most common DNA and genes. TCRdb's processing, not the study's, gives the V and J calls here. This sample holds under 65,000 distinct CDR3 sequences; 9.3% were observed only once. The ten largest make up roughly 4.1% of the sample.

The time point tag for this specimen amounts to: patch test 1, 2 weeks after DPC sensitization. The sample's treatment or condition label, in plain terms: therapeutic diphenylcyclopropenone sensitization with weekly scalp DPC. At every patch-test visit, the blood draw took place before the patch test was put on. Patients were eligible if aged 18 to 70, diagnosed with alopecia and judged suitable for DPC therapy, and pregnant patients were excluded. Total RNA was extracted from unfractionated whole blood collected in Tempus Blood RNA tubes. This clonotype was found a few times. The specificity of this receptor is unknown. No quality values exist for individual bases; no much larger clone is one base distant. The germline V gene encodes CDR1 MNHNS and CDR2 SASEGT. Trimming costs V 7 bases and J 0 bases, and their ends lie 4 bases apart. From the cysteine through the phenylalanine, the CDR3 covers 12 amino acids. Of all the DNA, just the CDR3 is kept, 36 bases in frame from base 1.

Sequenced here: whole blood, sampled in connection with sensitization to the hapten diphenylcyclopropenone (DPC). This chain joins TRBV6-1 to TRBJ2-1, with the identity of the D gene unclear. This TCR was sampled from a woman between 45 and 65 years old with alopecia areata. Some clones in this sample may be carry-over from other donors' samples. The nucleotide sequence is TGTGCCAGCATTGGCTCCTACAATGAGCAGTTCTTC. The translation is CASIGSYNEQFF.